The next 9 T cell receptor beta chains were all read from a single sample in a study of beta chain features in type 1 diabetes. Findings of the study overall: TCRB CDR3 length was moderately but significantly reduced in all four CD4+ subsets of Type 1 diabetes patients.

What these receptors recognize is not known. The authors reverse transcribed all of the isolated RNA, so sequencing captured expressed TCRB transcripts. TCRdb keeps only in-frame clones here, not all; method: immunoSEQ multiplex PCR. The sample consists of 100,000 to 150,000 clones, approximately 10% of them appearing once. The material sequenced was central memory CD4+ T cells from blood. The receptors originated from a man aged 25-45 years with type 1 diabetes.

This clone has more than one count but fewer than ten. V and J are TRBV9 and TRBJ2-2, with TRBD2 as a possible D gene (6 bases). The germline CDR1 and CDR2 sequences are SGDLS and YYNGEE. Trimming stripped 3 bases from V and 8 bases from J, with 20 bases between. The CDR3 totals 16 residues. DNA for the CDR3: TGTGCCAGCAGCGGGGGGGACTTCTTCCAAAGTGGGGAGCTGTTTTTT. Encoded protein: CASSGGDFFQSGELFF.

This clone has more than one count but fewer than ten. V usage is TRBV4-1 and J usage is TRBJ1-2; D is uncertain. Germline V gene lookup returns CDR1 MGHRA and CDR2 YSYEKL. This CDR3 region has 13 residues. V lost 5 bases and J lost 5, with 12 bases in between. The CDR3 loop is CASSFEDRYGYTF. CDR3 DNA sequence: TGCGCCAGCAGCTTCGAGGATAGATATGGCTACACCTTC.

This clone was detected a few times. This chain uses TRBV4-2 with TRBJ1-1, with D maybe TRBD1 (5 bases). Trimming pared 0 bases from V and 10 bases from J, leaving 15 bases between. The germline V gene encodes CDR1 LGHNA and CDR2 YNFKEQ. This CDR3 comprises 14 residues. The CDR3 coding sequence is TGTGCCAGCAGCCAAGAGAGTCAGGGCCGTGTAGCTTTCTTT. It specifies CASSQESQGRVAFF.

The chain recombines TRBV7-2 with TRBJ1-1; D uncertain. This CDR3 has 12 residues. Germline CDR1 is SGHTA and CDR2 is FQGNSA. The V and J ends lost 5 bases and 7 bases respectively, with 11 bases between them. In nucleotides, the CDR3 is TGTGCCAGCAGCGTACCCGGAGTTGAAGCTTTCTTT. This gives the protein CASSVPGVEAFF.

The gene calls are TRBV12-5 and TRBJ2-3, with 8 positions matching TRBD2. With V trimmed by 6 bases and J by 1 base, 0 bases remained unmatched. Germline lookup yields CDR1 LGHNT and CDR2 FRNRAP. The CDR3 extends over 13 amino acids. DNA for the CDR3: TGTGCTAGTGGGACTAGCGGCACAGATACGCAGTATTTT. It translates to CASGTSGTDTQYF.

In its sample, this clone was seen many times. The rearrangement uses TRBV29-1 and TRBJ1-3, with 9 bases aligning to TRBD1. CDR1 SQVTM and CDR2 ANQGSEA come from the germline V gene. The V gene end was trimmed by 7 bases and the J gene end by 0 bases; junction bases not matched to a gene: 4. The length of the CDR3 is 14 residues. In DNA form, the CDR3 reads TGCAGCGCCCGGACAGGGGCCTCTGGAAACACCATATATTTT. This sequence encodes CSARTGASGNTIYF. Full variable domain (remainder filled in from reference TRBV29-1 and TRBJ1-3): SAVISQKPSRDICQRGTSLTIQCQVDSQVTMMFWYRQQPGQSLTLIATANQGSEATYESGFVIDKFPISRPNLTFSTLTVSNMSPEDSSIYLCSARTGASGNTIYFGEGSWLTVV.

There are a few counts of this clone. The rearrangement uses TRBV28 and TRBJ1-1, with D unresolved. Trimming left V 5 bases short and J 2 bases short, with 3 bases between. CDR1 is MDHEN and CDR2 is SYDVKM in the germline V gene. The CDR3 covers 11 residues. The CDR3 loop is CASSINTEAFF. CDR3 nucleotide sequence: TGTGCCAGCAGTATAAACACTGAAGCTTTCTTT.

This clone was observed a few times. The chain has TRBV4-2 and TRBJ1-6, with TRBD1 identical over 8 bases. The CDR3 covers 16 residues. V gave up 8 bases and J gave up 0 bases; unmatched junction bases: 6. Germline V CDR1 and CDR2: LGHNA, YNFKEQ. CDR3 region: CASGRTGSSYNSPLHF. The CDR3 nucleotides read TGTGCCAGCGGCCGGACAGGGAGCTCCTATAATTCACCCCTCCACTTT.

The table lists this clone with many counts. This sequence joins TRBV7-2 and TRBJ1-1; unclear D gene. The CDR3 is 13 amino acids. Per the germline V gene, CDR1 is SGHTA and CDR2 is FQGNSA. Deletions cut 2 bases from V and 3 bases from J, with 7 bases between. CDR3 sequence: CASSLQVYTEAFF. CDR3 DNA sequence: TGTGCCAGCAGCTTACAGGTGTACACTGAAGCTTTCTTT.